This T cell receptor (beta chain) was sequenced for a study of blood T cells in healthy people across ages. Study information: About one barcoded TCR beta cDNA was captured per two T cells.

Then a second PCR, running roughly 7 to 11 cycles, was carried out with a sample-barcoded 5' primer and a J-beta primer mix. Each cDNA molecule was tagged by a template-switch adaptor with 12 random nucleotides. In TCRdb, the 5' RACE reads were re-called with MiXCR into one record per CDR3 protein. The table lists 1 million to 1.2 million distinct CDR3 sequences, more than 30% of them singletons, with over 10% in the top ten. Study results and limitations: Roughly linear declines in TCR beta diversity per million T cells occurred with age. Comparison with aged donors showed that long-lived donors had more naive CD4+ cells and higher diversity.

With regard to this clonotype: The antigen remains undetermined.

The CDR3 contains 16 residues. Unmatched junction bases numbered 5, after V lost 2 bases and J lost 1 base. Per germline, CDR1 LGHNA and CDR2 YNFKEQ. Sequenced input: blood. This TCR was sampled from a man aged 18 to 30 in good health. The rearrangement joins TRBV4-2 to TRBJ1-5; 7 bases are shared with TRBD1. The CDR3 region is CASSQYGTDSNQPQHF. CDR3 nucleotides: TGTGCCAGCAGCCAATACGGGACAGACAGCAATCAGCCCCAGCATTTT.